This T cell receptor beta chain derives from a study of blood T cell repertoires in COVID-19. Study-level information: Material from acute and convalescent COVID-19 was sourced from the United States, Italy and Spain. Nucleic acid was either cDNA or gDNA, and it came from T cells, B-cell-depleted T cells, or PBMCs.

Per the original data handling: Amplification of reference gene primers was used by the study to estimate nucleated cell counts. Clones were sequenced by immunoSEQ multiplex PCR, and TCRdb holds only the in-frame ones, with some missing. V and J calls and clone size are given by that table; D and trimming were obtained from the DNA. The repertoire has around 170,000 clones, 80% to 90% of them found once; the top ten carry around 8.6%. This CDR3 comprises 15 residues. Per germline, CDR1 MDHEN and CDR2 SYDVKM. V trimming: 4 bases; J trimming: 2 bases; junction bases outside the gene matches: 4. The chain carries TRBV28 and TRBJ1-2, with 10 bases identical to TRBD1. This clonotype was sampled from a man aged 45-65 years with active or convalescent COVID-19. The sample consisted of peripheral blood. The CDR3: CASSWTGGWNYGYTF. CDR3 coding DNA: TGTGCCAGCAGTTGGACAGGGGGTTGGAACTATGGCTACACCTTC.